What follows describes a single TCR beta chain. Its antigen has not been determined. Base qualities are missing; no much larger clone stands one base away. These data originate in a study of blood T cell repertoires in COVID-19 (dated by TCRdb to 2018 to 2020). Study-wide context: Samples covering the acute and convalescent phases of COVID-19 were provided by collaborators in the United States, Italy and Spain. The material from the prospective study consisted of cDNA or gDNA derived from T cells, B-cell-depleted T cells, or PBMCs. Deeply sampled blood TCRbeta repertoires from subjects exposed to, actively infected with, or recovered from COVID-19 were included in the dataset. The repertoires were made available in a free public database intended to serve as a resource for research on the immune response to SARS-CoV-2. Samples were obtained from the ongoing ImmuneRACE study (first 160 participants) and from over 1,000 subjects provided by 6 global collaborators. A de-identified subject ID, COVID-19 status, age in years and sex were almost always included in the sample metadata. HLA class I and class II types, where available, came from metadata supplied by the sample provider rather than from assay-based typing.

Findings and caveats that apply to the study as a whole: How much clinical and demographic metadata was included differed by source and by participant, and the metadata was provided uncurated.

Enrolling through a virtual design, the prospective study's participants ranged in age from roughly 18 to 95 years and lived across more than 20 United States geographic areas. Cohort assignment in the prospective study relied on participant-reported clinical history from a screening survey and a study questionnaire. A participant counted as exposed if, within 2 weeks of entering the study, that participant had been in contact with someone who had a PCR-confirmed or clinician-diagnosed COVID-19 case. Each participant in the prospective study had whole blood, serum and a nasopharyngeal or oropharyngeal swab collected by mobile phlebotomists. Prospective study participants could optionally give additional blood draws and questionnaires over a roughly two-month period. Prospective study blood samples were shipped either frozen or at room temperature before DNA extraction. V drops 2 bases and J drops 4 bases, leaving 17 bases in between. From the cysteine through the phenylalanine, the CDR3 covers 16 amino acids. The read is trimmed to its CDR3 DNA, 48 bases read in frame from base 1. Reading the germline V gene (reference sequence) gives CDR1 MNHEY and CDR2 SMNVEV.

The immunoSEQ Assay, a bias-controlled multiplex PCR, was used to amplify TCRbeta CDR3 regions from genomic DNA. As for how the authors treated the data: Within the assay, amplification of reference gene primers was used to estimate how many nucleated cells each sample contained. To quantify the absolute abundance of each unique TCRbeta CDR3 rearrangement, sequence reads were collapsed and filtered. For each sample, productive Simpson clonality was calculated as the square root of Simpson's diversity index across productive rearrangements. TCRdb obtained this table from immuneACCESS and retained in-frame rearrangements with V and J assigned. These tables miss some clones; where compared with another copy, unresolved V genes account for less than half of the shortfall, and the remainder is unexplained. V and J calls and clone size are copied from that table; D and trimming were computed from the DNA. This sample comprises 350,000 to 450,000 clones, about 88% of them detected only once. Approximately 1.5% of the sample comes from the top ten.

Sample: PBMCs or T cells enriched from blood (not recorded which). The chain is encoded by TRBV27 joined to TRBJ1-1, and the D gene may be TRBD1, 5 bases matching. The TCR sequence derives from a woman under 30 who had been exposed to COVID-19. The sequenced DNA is TGTGCCAGCAGTTTAGTACAGACCAAAGGGGTCACTGAAGCTTTCTTT. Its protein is CASSLVQTKGVTEAFF.